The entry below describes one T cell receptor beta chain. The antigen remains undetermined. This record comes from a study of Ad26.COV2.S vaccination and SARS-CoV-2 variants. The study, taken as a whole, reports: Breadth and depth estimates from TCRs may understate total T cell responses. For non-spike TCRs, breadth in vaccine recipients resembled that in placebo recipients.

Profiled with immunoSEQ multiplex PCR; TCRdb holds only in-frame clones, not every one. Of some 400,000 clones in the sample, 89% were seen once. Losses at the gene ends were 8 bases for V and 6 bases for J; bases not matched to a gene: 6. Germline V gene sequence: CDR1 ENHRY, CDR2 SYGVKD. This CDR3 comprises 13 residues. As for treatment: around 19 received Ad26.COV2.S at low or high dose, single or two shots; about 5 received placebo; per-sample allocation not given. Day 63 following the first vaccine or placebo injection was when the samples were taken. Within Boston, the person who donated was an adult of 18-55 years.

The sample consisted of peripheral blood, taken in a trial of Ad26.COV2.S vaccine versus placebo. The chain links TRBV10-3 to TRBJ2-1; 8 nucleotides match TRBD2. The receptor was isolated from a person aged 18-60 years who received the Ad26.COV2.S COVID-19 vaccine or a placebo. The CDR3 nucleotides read TGTGCCATCCGGGGGGGTCGTCCCAATGAGCAGTTCTTC. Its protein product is CAIRGGRPNEQFF.